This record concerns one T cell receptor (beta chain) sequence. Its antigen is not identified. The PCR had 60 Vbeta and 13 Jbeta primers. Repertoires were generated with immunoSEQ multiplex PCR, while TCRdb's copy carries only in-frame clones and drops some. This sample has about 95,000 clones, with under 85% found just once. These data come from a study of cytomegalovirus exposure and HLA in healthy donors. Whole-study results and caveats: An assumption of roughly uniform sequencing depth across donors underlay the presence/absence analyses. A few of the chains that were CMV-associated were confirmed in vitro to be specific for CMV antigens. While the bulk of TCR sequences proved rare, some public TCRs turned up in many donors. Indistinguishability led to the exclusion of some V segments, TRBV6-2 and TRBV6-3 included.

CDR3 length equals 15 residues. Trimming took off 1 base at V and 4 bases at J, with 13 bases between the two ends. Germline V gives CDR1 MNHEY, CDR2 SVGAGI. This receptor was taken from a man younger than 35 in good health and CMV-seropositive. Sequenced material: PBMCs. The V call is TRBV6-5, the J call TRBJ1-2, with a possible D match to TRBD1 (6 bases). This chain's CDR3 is CASSYYTGTSYGYTF. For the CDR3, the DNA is TGTGCCAGCAGTTACTATACCGGGACAAGCTATGGCTACACCTTC.